A single sample gave rise to the 15 T cell receptor beta chains below, sequenced in a study of blood T cell repertoires in COVID-19. Assay used: immunoSEQ multiplex PCR; TCRdb lists only in-frame clones, some missing. The data contain roughly 140,000 clones, around four fifths of them singletons. The sample comprised peripheral blood. The receptors were sampled from a woman between 40 and 50 years old with active or convalescent COVID-19.

This chain connects TRBV28 to TRBJ2-3, with TRBD1 matching 7 bases. Trimming took 4 bases from V and 13 from J; bases not matched to a gene: 20. The germline CDR1 and CDR2 sequences are MDHEN and SYDVKM. CDR3 length: 16 residues. The CDR3 nucleotides read TGTGCCAGCAGTTCCCTTCGCCGGACAGGTCACCTCGTGGAGTATTTT. As protein: CASSSLRRTGHLVEYF.

V gene TRBV12-3 or TRBV12-4 combines with J gene TRBJ1-1; maybe TRBD1 (5 bases). Trimming removed 6 bases from V and 7 bases from J, with 9 bases in between. The CDR3 runs to 11 residues. In nucleotides, the CDR3 is TGTGCCAGCAGCTACAGGTTTGAAGCTTTCTTT. Translated: CASSYRFEAFF.

This chain uses TRBV19 with TRBJ1-2, with D maybe TRBD1 (5 bases). This CDR3 has 15 amino acids. Germline V CDR1 and CDR2: LNHDA, SQIVND (reference sequence). The germline V and J ends were trimmed by 5 bases and 0 bases, with 13 bases remaining between them. The CDR3 DNA reads as TGTGCCAGTAGTTCGGGGGGAGTTCCTAACTATGGCTACACCTTC. Protein product: CASSSGGVPNYGYTF.

This clone was seen a single time. V and J are TRBV28 and TRBJ2-3; 7 bases fit TRBD2. This CDR3 has 16 amino acids. Trimming at V came to 5 bases and at J to 4 bases, leaving 12 bases not matched to a gene. The germline CDR1 and CDR2 sequences are MDHEN and SYDVKM. CDR3 amino acids: CASSLSAGRRADTQYF. CDR3 sequence (DNA): TGTGCCAGCAGTCTTAGTGCCGGGAGGAGGGCAGATACGCAGTATTTT. Variable domain in full (rest from reference TRBV28 and TRBJ2-3): DVKVTQSSRYLVKRTGEKVFLECVQDMDHENMFWYRQDPGLGLRLIYFSYDVKMKEKGDIPEGYSVSREKKERFSLILESASTNQTSMYLCASSLSAGRRADTQYFGPGTRLTVL.

The chain is built from TRBV11-2 and TRBJ2-2, with D unresolved. The germline CDR1 and CDR2 sequences are SGHAT and FQNNGV. Trimming took 3 bases from V and 6 from J, leaving 11 bases between them. The CDR3 runs to 14 residues. The CDR3 sequence is CASSFPTRPGELFF. DNA for the CDR3: TGTGCCAGCAGCTTCCCCACGAGGCCCGGGGAGCTGTTTTTT.

The chain uses TRBV27 and TRBJ1-4, with a weak D call TRBD1 (5 bases). The V end lost 2 bases, the J end lost 7 bases, and 11 bases lay between the germline ends. This CDR3 region has 14 residues. Germline values: CDR1 MNHEY, CDR2 SMNVEV (reference sequence). The CDR3 spells CASSLAGRAEKLFF. CDR3 coding DNA: TGTGCCAGCAGTTTAGCAGGGAGGGCTGAAAAACTGTTTTTT.

The chain recombines TRBV20-1 with TRBJ2-7; D may be TRBD2 (6 bases). Germline CDR1 DFQATT, CDR2 SNEGSKA (reference sequence). Trimming stripped 3 bases from V and 2 bases from J, with 8 bases between. The CDR3 spans 12 residues. Here the CDR3 reads CSASWGAYEQYF. CDR3 bases: TGCAGTGCTAGTTGGGGGGCCTACGAGCAGTACTTC.

This chain connects TRBV29-1 to TRBJ1-4; 7 nucleotides match TRBD1. V was clipped by 6 bases and J by 0 bases; unmatched bases: 1. The CDR3 length is 13 residues. The germline V gene encodes CDR1 SQVTM and CDR2 ANQGSEA. This chain's CDR3 is CSVQGATNEKLFF. The CDR3 DNA reads as TGCAGCGTCCAGGGGGCAACTAATGAAAAACTGTTTTTT.

The rearrangement uses TRBV7-2 and TRBJ1-1; D may be TRBD1 (5 bases). This CDR3 is built from 14 residues. V lost 4 bases and J lost 1, with 10 bases in between. Germline CDR1 is SGHTA and CDR2 is FQGNSA. CDR3 DNA sequence: TGTGCCAGCAGCTCATTTGGACAGAACACTGAAGCTTTCTTT. It yields the protein CASSSFGQNTEAFF.

The V gene is TRBV12-5, the J gene TRBJ2-5, with TRBD2 identical over 15 bases. The CDR3 has 16 residues. With V trimmed by 5 bases and J by 4 bases, 5 bases remained unmatched. CDR1 is LGHNT and CDR2 is FRNRAP in the germline V gene. CDR3 protein: CASGPGLAGGRETQYF. CDR3 nucleotide sequence: TGTGCTAGTGGTCCCGGACTAGCGGGGGGGCGAGAGACCCAGTACTTC.

A single count supports this clone. This rearrangement joins TRBV2 to TRBJ1-5; 7 positions match TRBD1. The CDR3 is 13 amino acids. From germline, CDR1 is SNHLY and CDR2 FYNNEI. The junction had 6 bases not matched to a gene; V was cut back by 7 bases and J by 6 bases. DNA for the CDR3: TGTGCCAGCACAGGGGGGAGAAGTCAGCCCCAGCATTTT. Its translation is CASTGGRSQPQHF.

V is TRBV18 and J is TRBJ1-5, with D possibly matching TRBD1 (5 bases). This CDR3 spans 17 amino acids. V gave up 3 bases and J gave up 4 bases, with 19 bases separating them. CDR1 and CDR2 (germline): KGHSH, LQKENI. This CDR3 reads CASSPDRQRSPNQPQHF. The CDR3 DNA is TGTGCCAGCTCACCCGATAGACAGCGCTCGCCAAATCAGCCCCAGCATTTT.

This chain links TRBV28 with TRBJ2-1; TRBD1 agrees at 10 bases. Per germline, CDR1 MDHEN and CDR2 SYDVKM. This CDR3 has 16 amino acids. V shed 8 bases, J shed 8 bases, and the junction held 15 bases outside the gene matches. The CDR3 loop is CASPRPGDRGCDEQFF. CDR3 coding DNA: TGTGCCAGCCCCAGGCCCGGGGACAGGGGTTGCGATGAGCAGTTCTTC. Complete variable domain (other parts from reference TRBV28 and TRBJ2-1): DVKVTQSSRYLVKRTGEKVFLECVQDMDHENMFWYRQDPGLGLRLIYFSYDVKMKEKGDIPEGYSVSREKKERFSLILESASTNQTSMYLCASPRPGDRGCDEQFFGPGTRLTVL.

The rearrangement links TRBV2 to TRBJ2-2; 9 nucleotides match TRBD1. CDR3 size: 14 residues. CDR1 is SNHLY and CDR2 is FYNNEI in the germline V gene. The V and J ends lost 7 bases and 3 bases, in that order; junction bases with no gene match: 3. Here the CDR3 reads CASNRDRDTGELFF. In DNA, the CDR3 is TGTGCCAGCAACCGGGACAGGGACACCGGGGAGCTGTTTTTT.

The rearrangement links TRBV13 to TRBJ2-7; D is perhaps TRBD2 (5 bases). CDR1 and CDR2 (germline): PRHDT, FYEKMQ (reference sequence). The CDR3 has 14 amino acids. The V end lost 5 bases, the J end lost 5 bases, and 16 bases lay between the germline ends. CDR3 region: CASSLTSELDEQYF. The CDR3 region has the DNA TGTGCCAGCAGCCTCACTAGTGAGTTGGACGAGCAGTACTTC.